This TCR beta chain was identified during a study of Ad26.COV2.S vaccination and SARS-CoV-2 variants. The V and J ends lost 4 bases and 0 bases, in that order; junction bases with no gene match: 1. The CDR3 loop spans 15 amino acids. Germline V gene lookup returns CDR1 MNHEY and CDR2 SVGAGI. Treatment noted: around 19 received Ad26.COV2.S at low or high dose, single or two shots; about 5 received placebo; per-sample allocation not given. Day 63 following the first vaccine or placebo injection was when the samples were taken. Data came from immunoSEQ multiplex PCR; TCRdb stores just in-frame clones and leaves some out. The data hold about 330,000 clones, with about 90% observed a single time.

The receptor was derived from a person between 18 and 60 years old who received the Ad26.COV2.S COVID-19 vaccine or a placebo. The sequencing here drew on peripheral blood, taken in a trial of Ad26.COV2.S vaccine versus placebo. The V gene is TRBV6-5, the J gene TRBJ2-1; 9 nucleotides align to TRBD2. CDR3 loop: CASSFSGSSYNEQFF. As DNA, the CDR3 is TGTGCCAGCAGTTTTAGCGGGAGCTCCTACAATGAGCAGTTCTTC.